This entry describes one T cell receptor (beta chain). What it recognizes is unknown. The data belong to a study of T-cell memory formation after mild COVID-19. General study results and limits: Clones shrinking between day 15 and 85 showed a balanced CD4/CD8 split, and those that grew later tilted toward CD4+.

TCRdb re-called the 5' RACE reads through MiXCR, storing one row per CDR3 protein. The top ten clones hold around 9.2% of a sample with 350,000 to 450,000 distinct CDR3 sequences, about 20% of them seen once. Sequenced: PBMCs or a T cell subset sorted from them (not recorded which). This sequence originates from an adult woman who had mild COVID-19 (a few samples of this study predate the infection). Cell type and time point are not known.

CDR3 in amino acids: CATTGGAEQYF. The CDR3 nucleotides read TGTGCCACCACAGGGGGCGCGGAGCAGTACTTC. The chain recombines TRBV6-5 with TRBJ2-7; 9 positions match TRBD1. The junction had 5 bases not matched to a gene; V was cut back by 10 bases and J by 7 bases. Per the germline V gene, CDR1 is MNHEY and CDR2 is SVGAGI. This CDR3 spans 11 amino acids.